A selection of T cell receptor beta chains follows, all from one sample in a study of cytomegalovirus exposure and HLA in healthy donors. Only in-frame clones appear in the TCRdb table, and some are missing; sequencing was by immunoSEQ multiplex PCR. The sample records 200,000 to 250,000 clones, roughly 91% being singletons. The specimen was PBMCs. The receptors originated from a woman aged 18-35 years in good health and CMV-seronegative. The CDR3 runs from the conserved cysteine through the conserved F or W. D genes are given only for firm matches. The size entry is marked missing in some rows and otherwise reads once, few, many or a size class.

j_call | clone_size | v_call | d_call | cdr3_nt | cdr3_aa
TRBJ1-3 | once | TRBV6-5 | TRBD1 | TGTGCCAGCAGGGGACAGGGTTCCTCTGGAAACACCATATATTTT | CASRGQGSSGNTIYF
TRBJ2-3 | . | TRBV4-1 | TRBD2 | TGCGCCAGCAGCCAAGCCAGCGGGGGCCGCACAGATACGCAGTATTTT | CASSQASGGRTDTQYF
TRBJ1-1 | . | TRBV14 | TRBD1 | TGTGCCAGCAGCCGACAGGGTAGCACTGAAGCTTTCTTT | CASSRQGSTEAFF
TRBJ1-5 | few | TRBV27 | . | TGTGCCAGCAGTTTCGGCAATCAGCCCCAGCATTTT | CASSFGNQPQHF
TRBJ1-6 | . | TRBV21-1 | . | TGTGCCAGGAAACTCCCGGGACAGGATTCACCCCTCCACTTT | CARKLPGQDSPLHF
TRBJ2-7 | . | TRBV27 | TRBD2 | TGTGCCAGCAGTCCCGGACTAGCGGGAGCAGTGCAGTACTTC | CASSPGLAGAVQYF
TRBJ2-2 | . | TRBV15 | TRBD2 | TGTGCCACCAGCACCAGCGGGGAGCCCAGATTTGAGACCGGGGAGCTGTTTTTT | CATSTSGEPRFETGELFF
TRBJ2-5 | . | TRBV29-1 | TRBD1 | TGCAGCGTTGAGGCAACCGGGACAGGGATGGAGACCCAGTACTTC | CSVEATGTGMETQYF
TRBJ2-1 | . | TRBV5-1 | TRBD2 | TGCGCCAGCAGCTTGGCACTAGCGGGAAACAATGAGCAGTTCTTC | CASSLALAGNNEQFF
TRBJ2-1 | . | TRBV9 | TRBD2 | TGTGCCAGCAGCTCCCTCGGACTAGCGGGCGATGAGCAGTTCTTC | CASSSLGLAGDEQFF
TRBJ1-2 | . | TRBV7-9 | . | TGTGCCAGCAGCTTAATTCAGGGAAGCTATGGCTACACCTTC | CASSLIQGSYGYTF